This TCR beta chain is drawn from a study of T cells in localized non-small cell lung cancer. Study-level points and caveats: Sequencing covered just one tumor region, so heterogeneity cannot be ruled out.

V lost 1 base to trimming and J lost 12 bases, with 12 bases between them. Germline V gene data show CDR1 as SGHAT and CDR2 as FQNNGV. This CDR3 is 13 amino acids long. Turning to this clone: As yet, its antigen is unknown.

TCRdb keeps only in-frame clones here, not all; method: immunoSEQ multiplex PCR. The sample holds 39,000 or so clones, 83% seen once. The chain joins TRBV11-2 to TRBJ1-4, with a tentative D call TRBD1 (5 bases). Source: PBMCs, taken before any cancer treatment. The TCR comes from a man between 40 and 75 years old with stage II lung adenocarcinoma. CDR3 nucleotide sequence: TGTGCCAGCAGCTTAGTTCTGGGAGGGGAACTGTTTTTT. This gives the protein CASSLVLGGELFF.